The 25 T cell receptor beta chains in this list originate from one sample, sequenced in a study of a mutant IDH1 vaccine in newly diagnosed glioma (dated by TCRdb to 2020 to 2023). The sample's time point label, in plain terms: week 5, during vaccination. A 20-mer mutant IDH1 peptide at 300 micrograms in Montanide made up each vaccine dose, which was injected subcutaneously together with topical imiquimod. Their target antigens are unknown. The method behind the library was the immunoSEQ multiplex PCR assay. TCRdb's version of the immuneACCESS table is confined to in-frame rearrangements and falls short of the full clone set. An unresolved V gene accounts for under half of the shortfall where checked; the remainder is of unknown origin. This sample holds fewer than 65,000 clones; 75% to 85% were observed only once. The biggest ten clones account for roughly 3.5% of the sample. The specimen comprised PBMCs, sampled from a glioma patient whose treatment included an IDH1 peptide vaccine. The source of these receptors is a man aged 25-40 years with glioma.

This chain joins TRBV7-9 and TRBJ1-2, with unresolved D. CDR1 and CDR2 from the germline V gene are SEHNR and FQNEAQ (reference sequence). The CDR3 contains 12 residues. Trimming removed 3 bases from V and 6 bases from J, with 8 bases in between. The DNA for the CDR3 is TGTGCCAGCAGCTTGAGGGCAGATGGCTACACCTTC. Protein product: CASSLRADGYTF.

The rearrangement links TRBV7-2 to TRBJ1-1; D may be TRBD1 (5 bases). The CDR3 extends over 13 amino acids. Deletions cut 5 bases from V and 9 bases from J, with 16 bases between. Per the germline V gene, CDR1 is SGHTA and CDR2 is FQGNSA. This CDR3 is CASSRTRQGQAFF. The CDR3 bases are TGTGCCAGCAGCCGCACTCGGCAGGGCCAAGCTTTCTTT.

This sequence joins TRBV9 and TRBJ1-3; D not resolved. Germline-derived CDR1 and CDR2 are SGDLS and YYNGEE. This CDR3 is built from 15 residues. V gave up 0 bases and J gave up 9 bases, with 16 bases separating them. The CDR3 region has the DNA TGTGCCAGCAGCGTAGGACATGGATTAGAGGGCACCATATATTTT. Its translation is CASSVGHGLEGTIYF.

Only one count was recorded for this clone. V is TRBV7-9 and J is TRBJ1-1, with 8 bases identical to TRBD1. The CDR3 is 14 amino acids. V dropped 2 bases and J dropped 1; count of bases not matched to a gene: 0. Germline lookup yields CDR1 SEHNR and CDR2 FQNEAQ (reference sequence). The CDR3 DNA is TGTGCCAGCAGCTTACAGGGGGCGAACACTGAAGCTTTCTTT. As protein: CASSLQGANTEAFF.

This clone showed up just once. The rearrangement links TRBV18 to TRBJ2-1, with D possibly called TRBD1 or TRBD2 (5 bases each). V was trimmed by 3 bases and J by 5 bases, leaving 11 bases between them. The germline CDR1 and CDR2 sequences are KGHSH and LQKENI. This CDR3 has 14 residues. The chain's CDR3 is CASSPRDGHNEQFF. The CDR3 DNA sequence: TGTGCCAGCTCACCCCGGGACGGCCACAATGAGCAGTTCTTC.

The J gene is TRBJ2-1, the V gene TRBV12-5, with 10 bases matching TRBD1. J was trimmed by 4 bases and V by 6 bases; bases with no gene match: 6. This CDR3 is built from 15 residues. Germline CDR1 reads LGHNT; CDR2 reads FRNRAP. The CDR3 sequence: CASGLGQGPYNEQFF. CDR3 nucleotides: TGTGCTAGTGGCCTGGGACAGGGGCCTTACAATGAGCAGTTCTTC.

The rearrangement links TRBV11-2 to TRBJ2-5; 12 bases are a match to TRBD2. Germline V CDR1 and CDR2: SGHAT, FQNNGV. The CDR3 sequence is 17 residues long. V trimming: 2 bases; J trimming: 5 bases; junction bases outside the gene matches: 9. CDR3 bases: TGTGCCAGCAGCTTAAGCCCCGGACTAGCGGGGAGGGAGACCCAGTACTTC. Amino acid sequence: CASSLSPGLAGRETQYF.

The V and J genes are TRBV7-9 and TRBJ1-1; D is uncertain. Germline V lookup: CDR1 SEHNR, CDR2 FQNEAQ (reference sequence). Trimming pared 5 bases from V and 0 bases from J, leaving 13 bases between. The CDR3 extends over 15 amino acids. The CDR3 DNA sequence: TGTGCCAGCAGCCCAAATGGGCAGATGAACACTGAAGCTTTCTTT. Its translation is CASSPNGQMNTEAFF.

J is TRBJ2-5 and V is TRBV10-1, with 8 bases aligning to TRBD2. CDR3 size: 14 residues. Germline assignment: CDR1 WNHNN and CDR2 SYGVQD (reference sequence). V was pared by 6 bases and J by 8 bases, with 11 bases of the junction left unmatched. CDR3 amino acids: CASSGGDPKITQYF. CDR3 sequence (DNA): TGCGCCAGCAGCGGGGGGGACCCCAAGATTACCCAGTACTTC.

The V and J genes are TRBV2 and TRBJ1-4; no clear D. V gave up 4 bases and J gave up 0 bases, with 6 bases separating them. In germline, CDR1 is SNHLY, CDR2 FYNNEI. There are 14 residues in the CDR3. CDR3 coding DNA: TGTGCCAGCAGTGGATTGACAACTAATGAAAAACTGTTTTTT. Residues: CASSGLTTNEKLFF.

A few counts support this clone. This chain joins TRBV28 and TRBJ1-1; TRBD1 might be the D (5 bases). V was cut by 6 bases and J by 1 base, with 9 bases left in between. The germline gives CDR1 MDHEN, CDR2 SYDVKM. CDR3 length: 13 residues. CDR3 amino acids: CASRAGGNTEAFF. The CDR3 bases are TGTGCCAGCAGGGCGGGGGGGAACACTGAAGCTTTCTTT.

This chain joins TRBV11-3 and TRBJ2-5; perhaps TRBD1 as D (6 bases). The CDR3 runs to 14 residues. The V gene's germline CDR1 is SGHNT and CDR2 YENEEA. Trimming pared 5 bases from V and 2 bases from J, leaving 12 bases between. As DNA, the CDR3 is TGTGCCAGCAGCCTTACAGGGCCTCAAGAGACCCAGTACTTC. Protein sequence: CASSLTGPQETQYF.

CDR3 sequence: CSAVAATEAFF. CDR3 bases: TGCAGTGCTGTGGCCGCCACTGAAGCTTTCTTT. The V gene is TRBV20-1, the J gene TRBJ1-1; no reliable D call. The CDR3 has 11 amino acids. Per germline, CDR1 DFQATT and CDR2 SNEGSKA (reference sequence). Trimming stripped 5 bases from V and 4 bases from J, with 8 bases between.

The V call is TRBV9, the J call TRBJ1-1; weak D call: TRBD1 (5 bases). Germline V gene lookup returns CDR1 SGDLS and CDR2 YYNGEE. Trimming left V 3 bases short and J 0 bases short, with 6 bases between. There are 13 residues in the CDR3. For the CDR3, the DNA is TGTGCCAGCAGCGGGGGCCTGAACACTGAAGCTTTCTTT. This codes for CASSGGLNTEAFF.

This clone was detected only once. This chain connects TRBV5-1 to TRBJ2-5, with D perhaps TRBD1 or TRBD2 (5 bases each). The V gene lost 1 base and the J gene lost 1 base, with 11 bases spanning the gap. This CDR3 is built from 15 residues. Germline V gives CDR1 SGHRS, CDR2 YFSETQ. The CDR3 protein is CASSLFIGTQETQYF. The CDR3 nucleotides read TGCGCCAGCAGCTTGTTTATCGGGACCCAAGAGACCCAGTACTTC.

The chain combines TRBV13 with TRBJ2-7, with D uncertain. The CDR3 totals 12 residues. CDR1 and CDR2 (germline): PRHDT, FYEKMQ (reference sequence). V shed 4 bases and J shed 4 bases, with 8 bases lying between them. Written as DNA, the CDR3 is TGTGCCAGCAGCTCTGGCCGTTACGAGCAGTACTTC. This codes for CASSSGRYEQYF.

This clone showed up just a few times. The chain has TRBV6-1 and TRBJ1-5; 8 bases match TRBD1. The germline CDR1 and CDR2 sequences are MNHNS and SASEGT. CDR3 length: 15 residues. V lost 6 bases to trimming and J lost 2 bases; unmatched junction nucleotides: 6. The CDR3 loop is CASRKPGQGNQPQHF. The CDR3 DNA is TGTGCCAGCAGGAAACCGGGACAGGGCAATCAGCCCCAGCATTTT.

The chain carries TRBV7-8 and TRBJ1-1; 7 positions agree with TRBD1. Germline V gene data show CDR1 as SGHVS and CDR2 as FQNEAQ. The ends lost 5 bases at V and 1 base at J; junction bases unmatched: 10. The CDR3 has 16 residues. This CDR3 is CASSRRQGRSNTEAFF. CDR3 bases: TGTGCCAGCAGCCGCCGACAGGGCCGATCGAACACTGAAGCTTTCTTT.

The chain joins TRBV5-1 to TRBJ2-5; D not certain. CDR1 is SGHRS and CDR2 is YFSETQ in the germline V gene. Trimming shortened V by 0 bases and J by 3 bases, and 6 bases separated the two germline ends. The CDR3 extends over 13 amino acids. CDR3 bases: TGCGCCAGCAGCTTGGGTAGAAAAGAGACCCAGTACTTC. It encodes CASSLGRKETQYF.

The V call is TRBV4-1, the J call TRBJ1-1; 8 bases are a match to TRBD1. V was pared by 3 bases and J by 3 bases, with 3 bases of the junction left unmatched. Germline-derived CDR1 and CDR2 are MGHRA and YSYEKL. This CDR3 region has 14 residues. This CDR3 is CASSHQQGDTEAFF. The CDR3 coding sequence is TGCGCCAGCAGCCATCAACAGGGGGACACTGAAGCTTTCTTT.

The chain uses TRBV6-5 and TRBJ1-4; D uncertain. Trimming stripped 0 bases from V and 7 bases from J, with 12 bases between. The CDR3 totals 15 residues. CDR1 is MNHEY, CDR2 SVGAGI, per germline. For the CDR3, the DNA is TGTGCCAGCAGTTACTCGAGGGCCCCGGGTGAAAAACTGTTTTTT. Protein product: CASSYSRAPGEKLFF.

The genes are TRBV11-2 and TRBJ2-3, with 10 nucleotides matching TRBD2. The germline V gene encodes CDR1 SGHAT and CDR2 FQNNGV. V shed 9 bases, J shed 1 base, and the junction held 16 bases outside the gene matches. The CDR3 is 18 amino acids. CDR3 DNA: TGTGCCAGTGGCGCGCAGGGGAGGCTAGCGGGGGGCACAGATACGCAGTATTTT. This encodes CASGAQGRLAGGTDTQYF.

J is TRBJ2-7 and V is TRBV11-2; 8 nucleotides match TRBD1. Germline CDR1 and CDR2: SGHAT and FQNNGV. V lost 1 base and J lost 4; bases outside the gene matches: 6. There are 15 residues in the CDR3. The DNA for the CDR3 is TGTGCCAGCAGCTTAGTAAACACAGGGGGTTACGAGCAGTACTTC. Encoded protein: CASSLVNTGGYEQYF.

This clone was observed a few times. The chain carries TRBV20-1 and TRBJ2-7, with a tentative D call TRBD1 (6 bases). The CDR3 is 11 amino acids. V was trimmed by 8 bases and J by 3 bases, leaving 11 bases between them. In germline, CDR1 is DFQATT, CDR2 SNEGSKA (reference sequence). This CDR3 reads CSTLDSYEQYF. The CDR3 nucleotides are TGCAGTACACTGGACAGCTACGAGCAGTACTTC.

V and J are TRBV28 and TRBJ1-3; D is undetermined. CDR3 size: 14 residues. Germline V CDR1 and CDR2: MDHEN, SYDVKM. V was pared by 3 bases and J by 0 bases, with 6 bases between. CDR3 amino acids: CASSFPGSGNTIYF. CDR3 sequence (DNA): TGTGCCAGCAGTTTCCCGGGCTCTGGAAACACCATATATTTT.